This T cell receptor beta chain was recovered during a study of blood T cell repertoires in COVID-19. Study context: Collection of acute and convalescent COVID-19 samples took place in the United States, Italy and Spain. Sample material is recorded as cDNA or gDNA derived from T cells, B-cell-depleted T cells, or PBMCs.

Clones were read by immunoSEQ multiplex PCR, and TCRdb kept only the in-frame ones, dropping some. This sample yields around 250,000 clones, of which about 80% are seen a single time; around 3.7% belongs to the top ten. Recruitment covered 20 to 25 US areas and drew participants whose ages spanned roughly 18 to 100 years. Recovered status applied to Cohort 3 donors who had two consecutive negative PCRs. It also applied to those with clearance or with symptom resolution. V was pared by 3 bases and J by 5 bases, with 13 bases between. The CDR3 runs to 14 residues. Looked up from germline, CDR1 is KGHSH and CDR2 is LQKENI.

The rearrangement joins TRBV18 to TRBJ2-5, with D perhaps TRBD1 (6 bases). The source of this sequence is a man aged 50 to 59 who had recovered from COVID-19. Sequencing was performed on PBMCs or T cells enriched from blood (not recorded which). The chain's CDR3 is CASSPNRVQETQYF. The CDR3 DNA sequence: TGTGCCAGCTCACCGAACAGGGTACAGGAGACCCAGTACTTC.